The 14 T cell receptor beta chains below come from one sample, sequenced in a study of a mutant IDH1 vaccine in newly diagnosed glioma. Time point: week 11, during vaccination. In every dose of vaccine, 300 ug of mutant IDH1 20-mer peptide was given alongside topical imiquimod. The table came from immunoSEQ multiplex PCR; TCRdb's copy has only in-frame clones and leaves some out. The data hold around 60,000 clones, with around 85% observed a single time. Their antigen targets remain unknown. Sample: PBMCs, taken from a glioma patient whose treatment included an IDH1 peptide vaccine. The receptors originated from a woman aged 45-60 years with glioma.

The chain uses TRBV7-2 and TRBJ1-1, with a weak D call TRBD1 (6 bases). The ends were cut back, 4 bases at V and 4 bases at J, with 7 bases in the middle. CDR1 is SGHTA and CDR2 is FQGNSA in the germline V gene. The CDR3 has 12 amino acids. The CDR3 DNA follows: TGTGCCAGCAGCTCACAGGGCACTGAAGCTTTCTTT. Translating gives CASSSQGTEAFF.

The gene calls are TRBV19 and TRBJ1-2; possible D gene TRBD1, 6 bases. Trimming pared 4 bases from V and 2 bases from J, leaving 14 bases between. CDR1 is LNHDA, CDR2 SQIVND, per germline (reference sequence). The CDR3 is 15 amino acids. The CDR3 nucleotides read TGTGCCAGTAGTAGGGGGCGCATCGGAAACTATGGCTACACCTTC. Encoded protein: CASSRGRIGNYGYTF.

The chain has TRBV7-2 and TRBJ2-2; the D call may be TRBD1 or TRBD2 (5 bases each). Germline CDR1 SGHTA, CDR2 FQGNSA. The CDR3 length is 15 residues. Trimming removed 2 bases at V and 1 base at J, with 8 bases between. DNA for the CDR3: TGTGCCAGCAGCTTAACGGGACGGAACACCGGGGAGCTGTTTTTT. It is translated as CASSLTGRNTGELFF.

This chain's CDR3 is CASSLQGGDQPQHF. CDR3 in DNA: TGTGCCAGCAGCCTACAGGGTGGGGACCAGCCCCAGCATTTT. The chain employs TRBV7-2 and TRBJ1-5; a weak D match, TRBD1 (6 bases). Germline CDR1 is SGHTA and CDR2 is FQGNSA. Trimming took 5 bases from V and 7 from J, leaving 15 bases between them. This CDR3 comprises 14 residues.

V is TRBV6-6 and J is TRBJ1-2, with D hard to call. The CDR3 consists of 13 residues. V was trimmed by 8 bases and J by 0 bases, leaving 10 bases between them. The germline V gene encodes CDR1 MNHNY and CDR2 SVGAGI (reference sequence). The CDR3 DNA reads as TGTGCCAGCTCAATGGCAACTAACTATGGCTACACCTTC. It is translated as CASSMATNYGYTF.

The gene calls are TRBV2 and TRBJ1-2; D gene uncertain. CDR3 length: 13 amino acids. V lost 4 bases and J lost 3, with 9 bases in between. Per the germline V gene, CDR1 is SNHLY and CDR2 is FYNNEI. CDR3 bases: TGTGCCAGCAGTGTGAGCGAGTACTATGGCTACACCTTC. Protein: CASSVSEYYGYTF. Using reference TRBV2 and TRBJ1-2 for the parts outside the CDR3, the full variable domain is EPEVTQTPSHQVTQMGQEVILRCVPISNHLYFYWYRQILGQKVEFLVSFYNNEISEKSEIFDDQFSVERPDGSNFTLKIRSTKLEDSAMYFCASSVSEYYGYTFGSGTRLTVV.

This chain connects TRBV28 to TRBJ1-1; TRBD1 might be the D (5 bases). Germline CDR1 MDHEN, CDR2 SYDVKM. The V end lost 1 base, the J end lost 3 bases, and 12 bases lay between the germline ends. This CDR3 has 15 amino acids. The CDR3 loop reads CASSLLGEPHTEAFF. Here the CDR3 DNA reads TGTGCCAGCAGTTTATTAGGGGAGCCTCACACTGAAGCTTTCTTT.

V usage is TRBV5-5 and J usage is TRBJ2-3, with 8 bases lining up with TRBD2. The CDR3 is made up of 15 amino acids. The trim removed 1 base at V and 6 bases at J, leaving 7 bases unmatched. CDR1 and CDR2 from the germline V gene are SGHKS and YYEKEE (reference sequence). CDR3 bases: TGTGCCAGCAGCTTGTTACGGGGGGGCCCCGATACGCAGTATTTT. Its protein is CASSLLRGGPDTQYF.

The V gene is TRBV5-1, the J gene TRBJ2-3; D gene unclear. The V end was cut by 4 bases, the J end by 5 bases, with 8 bases between. This CDR3 region has 12 residues. Germline loops: CDR1 SGHRS, CDR2 YFSETQ. This CDR3 reads CASSRPLDTQYF. The CDR3 nucleotides read TGCGCCAGCAGCCGCCCGCTAGATACGCAGTATTTT.

The CDR3 DNA reads TGTGCCAGCAGCCAAGAAGCCGGGGACGGCGAGACCCAGTACTTC. Its translation: CASSQEAGDGETQYF. The chain carries TRBV4-2 and TRBJ2-5, with D perhaps TRBD1 or TRBD2 (5 bases each). V was shortened by 0 bases and J by 5 bases, with 13 bases between the two germline ends. Germline CDR1 is LGHNA and CDR2 is YNFKEQ. This CDR3 comprises 15 residues.

On this clone: Additional DNA sequences in this sample encode the identical CDR3. V usage is TRBV6-5 and J usage is TRBJ2-5; D gene ambiguous. This CDR3 contains 11 residues. Germline V CDR1 and CDR2: MNHEY, SVGAGI. V was trimmed by 5 bases and J by 5 bases, leaving 6 bases between them. The CDR3 protein is CASSREETQYF. The DNA of the CDR3 is TGTGCCAGCAGTCGTGAGGAGACCCAGTACTTC.

This clone occurred once. The J gene is TRBJ1-2, the V gene TRBV27; possible D gene TRBD1, 6 bases. Germline CDR1 MNHEY, CDR2 SMNVEV (reference sequence). V was cut by 11 bases and J by 8 bases, with 24 bases left in between. The CDR3 runs 14 residues. The CDR3 spells CAVAGQGILGGYTF. In DNA, the CDR3 is TGTGCCGTGGCTGGCCAGGGGATTCTTGGCGGCTACACCTTC.

The chain links TRBV5-6 to TRBJ2-6, with no clear D. V shed 0 bases and J shed 0 bases, with 7 bases lying between them. This CDR3 has 16 amino acids. CDR1 is SGHDT, CDR2 YYEEEE, per germline. The CDR3 DNA reads TGTGCCAGCAGCTTGGAACGGAGCTCTGGGGCCAACGTCCTGACTTTC. It is translated as CASSLERSSGANVLTF. The full variable domain, with the rest looked up from reference TRBV5-6 and TRBJ2-6, is DAGVTQSPTHLIKTRGQQVTLRCSPKSGHDTVSWYQQALGQGPQFIFQYYEEEERQRGNFPDRFSGHQFPNYSSELNVNALLLGDSALYLCASSLERSSGANVLTFGAGSRLTVL.

This sequence joins TRBV25-1 and TRBJ1-6; tentative D call: TRBD1 (6 bases). There are 14 residues in the CDR3. The ends were cut back, 2 bases at V and 5 bases at J, with 7 bases in the middle. Germline V gene lookup returns CDR1 MGHDK and CDR2 SYGVNS. CDR3 DNA sequence: TGTGCCAGCAGTGAAACAGGGAATAATTCACCCCTCCACTTT. Its protein product is CASSETGNNSPLHF.